This TCR beta chain comes out of a study of blood T cell repertoires in COVID-19. Study-wide context: COVID-19 samples, acute and convalescent, were from the United States, Italy and Spain.

Living in under 30 US areas, the participants were between roughly 18 and 89 years of age. Researchers sorted participants into cohorts using their self-reported clinical history. Study processing details: Amplification from reference gene primers served as the basis for estimated nucleated cell counts. Assay: immunoSEQ multiplex PCR; the TCRdb copy retains only in-frame clones and omits some. From that table come the V and J calls and clone size; the DNA was used to work out D and trimming. The sample records 250,000 to 350,000 clones, around 90% being singletons. The TCR was taken from a woman aged 18 to 35 with acute COVID-19. Sequencing was performed on PBMCs or T cells enriched from blood (not recorded which).

As DNA, the CDR3 is TGTGCCAGTAGTACTCAAAGACTAGCGGGAGTTTTAAGAGGCACCGGGGAGCTGTTTTTT. It is translated as CASSTQRLAGVLRGTGELFF. This sequence joins TRBV19 and TRBJ2-2; TRBD2 agrees at 12 bases. Trimming removed 4 bases from V and 4 bases from J; junction bases left unmatched: 16. Germline V CDR1 and CDR2: LNHDA, SQIVND (reference sequence). The CDR3 runs to 20 residues.